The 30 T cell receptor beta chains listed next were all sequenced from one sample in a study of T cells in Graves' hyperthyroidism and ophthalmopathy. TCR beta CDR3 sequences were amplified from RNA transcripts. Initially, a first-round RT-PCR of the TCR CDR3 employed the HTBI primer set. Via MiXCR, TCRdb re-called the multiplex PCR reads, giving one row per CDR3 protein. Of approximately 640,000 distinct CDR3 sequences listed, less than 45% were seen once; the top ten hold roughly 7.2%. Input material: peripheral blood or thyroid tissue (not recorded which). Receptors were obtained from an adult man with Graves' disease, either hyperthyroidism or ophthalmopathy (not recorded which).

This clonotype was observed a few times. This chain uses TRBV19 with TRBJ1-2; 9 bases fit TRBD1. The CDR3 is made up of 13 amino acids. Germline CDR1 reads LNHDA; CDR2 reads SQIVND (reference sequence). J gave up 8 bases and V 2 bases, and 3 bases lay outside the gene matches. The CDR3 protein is CASSIRTGEGYTF. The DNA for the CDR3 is TGTGCCAGTAGTATAAGGACAGGGGAAGGCTACACCTTC. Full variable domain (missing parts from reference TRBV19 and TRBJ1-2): DGGITQSPKYLFRKEGQNVTLSCEQNLNHDAMYWYRQDPGQGLRLIYYSQIVNDFQKGDIAEGYSVSREKKESFPLTVTSAQKNPTAFYLCASSIRTGEGYTFGSGTRLTVV.

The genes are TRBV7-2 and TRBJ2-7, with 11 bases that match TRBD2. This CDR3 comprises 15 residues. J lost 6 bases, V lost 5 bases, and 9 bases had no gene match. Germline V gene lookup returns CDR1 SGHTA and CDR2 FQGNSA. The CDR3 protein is CASSPTSGAMIEQYF. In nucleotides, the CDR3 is TGTGCCAGCAGCCCGACTAGCGGGGCTATGATCGAGCAGTACTTC.

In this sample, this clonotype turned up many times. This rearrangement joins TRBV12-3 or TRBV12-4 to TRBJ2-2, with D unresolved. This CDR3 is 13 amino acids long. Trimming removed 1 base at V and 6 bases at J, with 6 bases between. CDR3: CASSLVGSGELFF. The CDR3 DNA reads TGTGCCAGCAGTTTAGTAGGTTCCGGGGAGCTGTTTTTT.

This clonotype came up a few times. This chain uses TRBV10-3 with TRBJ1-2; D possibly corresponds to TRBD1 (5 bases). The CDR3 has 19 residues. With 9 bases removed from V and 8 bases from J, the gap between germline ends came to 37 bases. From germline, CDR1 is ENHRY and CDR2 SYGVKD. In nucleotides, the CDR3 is TGTGCCATGCGCCCCGCTTCGGGTTTGCCGGGACTCGAACTAGGGGGCTACACCTTC. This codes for CAMRPASGLPGLELGGYTF.

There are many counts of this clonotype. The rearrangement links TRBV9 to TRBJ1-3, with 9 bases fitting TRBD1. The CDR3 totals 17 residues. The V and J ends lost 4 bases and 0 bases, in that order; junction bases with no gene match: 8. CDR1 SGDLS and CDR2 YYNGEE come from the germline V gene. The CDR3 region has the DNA TGTGCCAGCAGCAAGAGGACAGGGGCGACCTCTGGAAACACCATATATTTT. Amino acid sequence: CASSKRTGATSGNTIYF.

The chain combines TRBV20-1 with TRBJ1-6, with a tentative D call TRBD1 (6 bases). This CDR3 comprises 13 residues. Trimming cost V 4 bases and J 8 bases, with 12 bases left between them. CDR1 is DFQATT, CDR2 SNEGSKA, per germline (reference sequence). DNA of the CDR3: TGCAGTGCTACCGGGGACAATGATTCACCCCTCCACTTT. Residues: CSATGDNDSPLHF.

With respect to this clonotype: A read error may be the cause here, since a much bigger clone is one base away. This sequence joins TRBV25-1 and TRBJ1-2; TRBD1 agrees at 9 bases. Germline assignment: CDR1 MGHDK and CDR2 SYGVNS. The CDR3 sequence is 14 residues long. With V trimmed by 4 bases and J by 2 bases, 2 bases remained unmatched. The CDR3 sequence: CASSAGQGNYGYTF. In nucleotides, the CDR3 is TGTGCCAGCAGTGCGGGACAGGGAAACTATGGCTACACCTTC.

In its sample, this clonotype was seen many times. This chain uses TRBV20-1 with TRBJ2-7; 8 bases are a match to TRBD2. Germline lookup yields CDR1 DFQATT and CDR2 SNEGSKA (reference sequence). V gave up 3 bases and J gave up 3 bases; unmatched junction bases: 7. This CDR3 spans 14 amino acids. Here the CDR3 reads CSASDSGSRYEQYF. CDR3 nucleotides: TGCAGTGCTAGCGACAGCGGGAGTCGCTACGAGCAGTACTTC.

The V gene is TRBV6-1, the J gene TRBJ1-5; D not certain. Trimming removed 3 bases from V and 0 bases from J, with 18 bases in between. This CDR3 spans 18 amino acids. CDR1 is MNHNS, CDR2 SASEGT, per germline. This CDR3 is CASSEVRWWGASNQPQHF. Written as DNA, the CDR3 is TGTGCCAGCAGTGAGGTCCGCTGGTGGGGTGCTAGCAATCAGCCCCAGCATTTT.

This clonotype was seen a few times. The CDR3 region is CASSLSNQGAETQYF. CDR3 DNA: TGTGCCAGCAGCCTATCGAACCAGGGGGCGGAGACCCAGTACTTC. The V gene is TRBV7-9, the J gene TRBJ2-5; 8 nucleotides agree with TRBD1. Trimming took 5 bases from V and 5 from J; bases not matched to a gene: 10. CDR3 length: 15 amino acids. Germline lookup yields CDR1 SEHNR and CDR2 FQNEAQ (reference sequence).

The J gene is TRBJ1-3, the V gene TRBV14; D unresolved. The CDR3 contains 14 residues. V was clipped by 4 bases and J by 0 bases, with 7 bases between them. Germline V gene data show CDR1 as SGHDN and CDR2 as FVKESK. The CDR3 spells CASSPRDSGNTIYF. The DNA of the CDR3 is TGTGCCAGCAGCCCACGGGACTCTGGAAACACCATATATTTT. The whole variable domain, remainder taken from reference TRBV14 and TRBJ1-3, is EAGVTQFPSHSVIEKGQTVTLRCDPISGHDNLYWYRRVMGKEIKFLLHFVKESKQDESGMPNNRFLAERTGGTYSTLKVQPAELEDSGVYFCASSPRDSGNTIYFGEGSWLTVV.

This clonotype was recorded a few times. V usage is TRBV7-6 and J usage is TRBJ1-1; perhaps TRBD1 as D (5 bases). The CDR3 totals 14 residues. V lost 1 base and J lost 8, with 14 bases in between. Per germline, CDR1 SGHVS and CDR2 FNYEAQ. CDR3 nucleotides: TGTGCCAGCAGCTTAGTGGGACCACAGGACGAAGCTTTCTTT. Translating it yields CASSLVGPQDEAFF.

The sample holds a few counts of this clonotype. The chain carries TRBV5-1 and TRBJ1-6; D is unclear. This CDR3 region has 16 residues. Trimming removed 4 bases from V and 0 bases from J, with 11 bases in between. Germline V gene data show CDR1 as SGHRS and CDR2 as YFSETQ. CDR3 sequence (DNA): TGCGCCAGCAGCCTAGGGCCCAGCTCCTATAATTCACCCCTCCACTTT. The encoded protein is CASSLGPSSYNSPLHF.

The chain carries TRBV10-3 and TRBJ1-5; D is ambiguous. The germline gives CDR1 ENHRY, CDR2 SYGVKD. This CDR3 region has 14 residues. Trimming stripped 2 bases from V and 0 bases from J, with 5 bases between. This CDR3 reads CAISETASNQPQHF. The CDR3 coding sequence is TGTGCCATCAGTGAGACAGCTAGCAATCAGCCCCAGCATTTT.

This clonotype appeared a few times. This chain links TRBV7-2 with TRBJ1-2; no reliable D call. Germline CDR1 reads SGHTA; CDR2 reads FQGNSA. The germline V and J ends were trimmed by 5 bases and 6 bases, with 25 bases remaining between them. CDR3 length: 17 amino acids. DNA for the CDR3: TGTGCCAGCAGCCAAGAGTTAGGAGTGCAGGAGGCGGATGGCTACACCTTC. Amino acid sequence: CASSQELGVQEADGYTF.

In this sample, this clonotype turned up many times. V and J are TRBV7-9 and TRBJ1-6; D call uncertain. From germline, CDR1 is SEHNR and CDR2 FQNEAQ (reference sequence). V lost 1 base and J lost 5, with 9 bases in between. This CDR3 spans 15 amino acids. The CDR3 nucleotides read TGTGCCAGCAGCTTAGTTTCGCCAAATAATTCACCCCTCCACTTT. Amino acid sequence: CASSLVSPNNSPLHF.

In DNA, the CDR3 is TGTGCCAGCAATGGTAACACCATATATTTT. Its protein product is CASNGNTIYF. J is TRBJ1-3 and V is TRBV2; no clear D gene. Germline V gene sequence: CDR1 SNHLY, CDR2 FYNNEI. Trimming removed 7 bases at V and 7 bases at J, with 5 bases between. This CDR3 has 10 residues.

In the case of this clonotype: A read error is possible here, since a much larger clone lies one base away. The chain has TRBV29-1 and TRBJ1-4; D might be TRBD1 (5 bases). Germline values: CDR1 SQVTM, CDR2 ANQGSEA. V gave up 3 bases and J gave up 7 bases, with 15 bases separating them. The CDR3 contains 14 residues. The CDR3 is CSVDGGTPGEKLFF. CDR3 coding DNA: TGCAGCGTTGACGGGGGGACGCCAGGTGAAAAACTGTTTTTT.

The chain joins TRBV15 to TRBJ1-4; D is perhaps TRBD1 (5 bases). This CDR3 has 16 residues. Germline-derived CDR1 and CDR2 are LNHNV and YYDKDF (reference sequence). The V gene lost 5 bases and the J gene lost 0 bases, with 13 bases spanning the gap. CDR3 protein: CATSGDREATNEKLFF. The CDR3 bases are TGTGCCACCAGCGGGGACCGGGAGGCAACTAATGAAAAACTGTTTTTT. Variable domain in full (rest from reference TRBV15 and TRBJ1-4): DAMVIQNPRYQVTQFGKPVTLSCSQTLNHNVMYWYQQKSSQAPKLLFHYYDKDFNNEADTPDNFQSRRPNTSFCFLDIRSPGLGDTAMYLCATSGDREATNEKLFFGSGTQLSVL.

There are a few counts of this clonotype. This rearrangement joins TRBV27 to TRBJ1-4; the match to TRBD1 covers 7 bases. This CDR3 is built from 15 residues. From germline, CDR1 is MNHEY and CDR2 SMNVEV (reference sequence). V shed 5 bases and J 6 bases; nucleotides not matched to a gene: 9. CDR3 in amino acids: CASSRTGWDDEKLFF. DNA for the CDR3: TGTGCCAGCAGTCGGACAGGTTGGGATGATGAAAAACTGTTTTTT.

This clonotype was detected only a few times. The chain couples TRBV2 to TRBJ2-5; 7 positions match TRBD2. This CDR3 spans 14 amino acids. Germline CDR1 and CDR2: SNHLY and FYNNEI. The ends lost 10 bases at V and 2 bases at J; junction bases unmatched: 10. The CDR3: CATLASGAQETQYF. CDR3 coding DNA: TGTGCCACCCTGGCTAGCGGTGCTCAAGAGACCCAGTACTTC.

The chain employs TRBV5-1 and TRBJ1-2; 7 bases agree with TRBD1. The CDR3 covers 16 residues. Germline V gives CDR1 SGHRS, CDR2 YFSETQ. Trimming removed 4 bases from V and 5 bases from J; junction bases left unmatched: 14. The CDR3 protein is CASSAGTASSGYGYTF. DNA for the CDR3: TGCGCCAGCAGCGCCGGGACAGCCTCGTCAGGGTATGGCTACACCTTC.

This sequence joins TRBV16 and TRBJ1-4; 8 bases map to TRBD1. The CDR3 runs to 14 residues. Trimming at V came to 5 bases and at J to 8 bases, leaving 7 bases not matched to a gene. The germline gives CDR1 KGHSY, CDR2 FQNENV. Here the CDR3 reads CASSIDRGLEKLFF. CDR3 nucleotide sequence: TGTGCCAGCAGCATCGACAGGGGACTAGAAAAACTGTTTTTT.

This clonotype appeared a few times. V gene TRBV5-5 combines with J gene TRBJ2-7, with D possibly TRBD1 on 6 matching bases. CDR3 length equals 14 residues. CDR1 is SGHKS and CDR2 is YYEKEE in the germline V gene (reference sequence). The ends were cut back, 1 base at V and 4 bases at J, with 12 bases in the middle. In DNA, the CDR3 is TGTGCCAGCAGCTTGTTCACAGGGCCTTACGAGCAGTACTTC. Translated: CASSLFTGPYEQYF.

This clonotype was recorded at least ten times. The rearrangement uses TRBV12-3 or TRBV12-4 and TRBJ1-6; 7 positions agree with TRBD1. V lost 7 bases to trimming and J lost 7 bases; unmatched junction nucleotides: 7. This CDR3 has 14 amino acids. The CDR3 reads CASTPGQRNSPLHF. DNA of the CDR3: TGTGCCAGCACCCCGGGACAGAGAAATTCACCCCTCCACTTT.

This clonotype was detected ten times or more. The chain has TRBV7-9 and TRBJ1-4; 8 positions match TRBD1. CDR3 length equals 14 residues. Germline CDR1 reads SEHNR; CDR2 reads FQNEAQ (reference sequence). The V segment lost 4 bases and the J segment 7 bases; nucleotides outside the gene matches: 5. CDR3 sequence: CASSWTGKGEKLFF. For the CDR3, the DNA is TGTGCCAGCAGCTGGACAGGGAAAGGTGAAAAACTGTTTTTT. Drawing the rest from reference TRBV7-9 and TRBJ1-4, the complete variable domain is DTGVSQNPRHKITKRGQNVTFRCDPISEHNRLYWYRQTLGQGPEFLTYFQNEAQLEKSRLLSDRFSAERPKGSFSTLEIQRTEQGDSAMYLCASSWTGKGEKLFFGSGTQLSVL.

The CDR3 DNA follows: TGCAGTGCGACCCCGGGCTGGAACACTGAAGCTTTCTTT. Translation gives CSATPGWNTEAFF. V and J are TRBV20-1 and TRBJ1-1; no clear D gene. Germline CDR1 and CDR2: DFQATT and SNEGSKA (reference sequence). V was clipped by 6 bases and J by 1 base, with 12 bases between them. The CDR3 has 13 residues.

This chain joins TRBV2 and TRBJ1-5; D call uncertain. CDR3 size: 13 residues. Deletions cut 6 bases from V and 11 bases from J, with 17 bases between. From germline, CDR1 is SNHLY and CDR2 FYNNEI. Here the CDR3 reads CASSQGPAGSQHF. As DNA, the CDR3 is TGTGCCAGCAGCCAAGGACCGGCTGGGTCCCAGCATTTT. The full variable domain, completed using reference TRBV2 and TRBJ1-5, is EPEVTQTPSHQVTQMGQEVILRCVPISNHLYFYWYRQILGQKVEFLVSFYNNEISEKSEIFDDQFSVERPDGSNFTLKIRSTKLEDSAMYFCASSQGPAGSQHFGDGTRLSIL.

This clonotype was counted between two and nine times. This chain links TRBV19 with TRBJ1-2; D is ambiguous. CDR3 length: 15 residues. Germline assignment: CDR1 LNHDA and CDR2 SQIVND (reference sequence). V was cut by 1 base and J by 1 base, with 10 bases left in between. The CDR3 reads CASSIASKLNYGYTF. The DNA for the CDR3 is TGTGCCAGTAGTATAGCGAGCAAGCTTAACTATGGCTACACCTTC.

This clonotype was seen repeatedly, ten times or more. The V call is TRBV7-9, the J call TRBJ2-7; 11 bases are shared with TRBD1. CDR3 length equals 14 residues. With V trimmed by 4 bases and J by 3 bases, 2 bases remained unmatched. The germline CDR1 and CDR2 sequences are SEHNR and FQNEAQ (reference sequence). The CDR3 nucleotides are TGTGCCAGCAGCTGGGACAGGGGGGACTACGAGCAGTACTTC. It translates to CASSWDRGDYEQYF.